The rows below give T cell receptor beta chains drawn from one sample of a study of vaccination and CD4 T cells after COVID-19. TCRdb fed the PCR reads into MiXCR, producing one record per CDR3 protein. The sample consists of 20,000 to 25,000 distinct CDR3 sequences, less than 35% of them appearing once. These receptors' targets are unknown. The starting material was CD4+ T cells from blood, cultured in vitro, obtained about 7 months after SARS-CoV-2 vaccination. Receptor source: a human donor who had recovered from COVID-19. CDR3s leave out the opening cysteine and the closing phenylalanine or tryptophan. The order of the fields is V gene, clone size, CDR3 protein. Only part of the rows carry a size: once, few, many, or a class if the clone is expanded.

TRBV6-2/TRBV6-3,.,ASSWSLAGGPTSQETQY
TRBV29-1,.,SVGMLRDTDTQY
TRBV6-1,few,ASAGTGAYEQY
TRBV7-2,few,ASSPPNGRLGTGELF
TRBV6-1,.,ASSLWTALETQY
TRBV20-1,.,SGGGGQETQY
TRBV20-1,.,SARASGSIQETQY
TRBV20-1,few,SARVPGGRSYNEQF
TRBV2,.,ASIRQGRGYGYT
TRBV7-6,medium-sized,ASSLVETQY
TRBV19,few,ASGPIVVAGGQETQY
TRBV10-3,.,AISETSRGLAGDY
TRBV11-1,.,ASSLSRDYEQY
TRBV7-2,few,ASSLVGQDNSPLH
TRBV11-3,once,ASSSSPVAGVYGYT
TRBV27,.,ASSLSGPSYERY
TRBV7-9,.,ASGTNDGYT
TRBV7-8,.,ASSPRGTRATDTQY
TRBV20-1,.,SARELVGTETQY
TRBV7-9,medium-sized,ASSLAGGETQY
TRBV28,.,ASSSGQGRGYEQY
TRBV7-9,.,ASSLEGQGSYEQY
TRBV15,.,ATSRDLAGGDTQY
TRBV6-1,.,ASKGARLNTEAF
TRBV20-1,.,SAEGGLAGGRYEQY
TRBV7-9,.,ATGEANTEAF
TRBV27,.,ASSMVAHPTDTQY
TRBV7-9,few,ASSWTRTSTRASPLH
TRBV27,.,ASSVRHGEAF
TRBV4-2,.,ASSGVNSPLH
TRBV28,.,ASSPQGNTIY
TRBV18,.,ASSRSTGASSYEQY
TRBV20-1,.,SARGGDYEQY
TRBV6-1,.,ASSILQGLHEQY
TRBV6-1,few,ASSRGAGSGTYEQY
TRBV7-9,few,ASSEAGTDTQY
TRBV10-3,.,AISEFDYEQY
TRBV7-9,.,ASSLFRGVAGNPDTQY
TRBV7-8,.,ASSLVLQTFNSPLH
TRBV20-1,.,SASGSARGPIREQY
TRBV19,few,ASGLAGGSQPETQY
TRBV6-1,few,ASSVGPVKNSPLH
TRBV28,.,ASSFRTWEQY